This T cell receptor beta chain was profiled in a study of blood T cell repertoires in COVID-19. Study background: Both acute and convalescent COVID-19 samples were obtained from the United States, Italy and Spain. PBMCs, B-cell-depleted T cells, or T cells were the source of the cDNA or gDNA that made up the material.

The V end was cut by 7 bases, the J end by 4 bases, with 23 bases between. This CDR3 comprises 16 residues. Germline-derived CDR1 and CDR2 are MDHEN and SYDVKM. Original analysis: The assay estimated nucleated cells by amplifying reference gene primers. Sequencing used immunoSEQ multiplex PCR; TCRdb keeps in-frame clones, though not all of them. The V and J calls and clone size come from that table; D and trimming were worked out from the DNA. The sample gives 150,000 to 200,000 clones, 65% to 85% of which show up once; roughly 17% is in the top ten. The chain is built from TRBV28 and TRBJ2-7, with a weak D call TRBD2 (6 bases). Material for sequencing was peripheral blood. The source of this sequence is a man in his 60s with active or convalescent COVID-19. DNA of the CDR3: TGTGCCAGCAATGGAGGGAGCGCGGTCCCCGTTTACGAGCAGTACTTC. This sequence encodes CASNGGSAVPVYEQYF.